What follows describes a single T cell receptor (beta chain). Trimming shortened V by 5 bases and J by 6 bases, and 13 bases separated the two germline ends. This CDR3 contains 13 residues. The germline V gene has CDR1 SNHLY and CDR2 FYNNEI. As originally analysed: Using reference gene primer amplification, nucleated cell counts were estimated. Some clones are missing from TCRdb's copy, which holds only in-frame ones; the method was immunoSEQ multiplex PCR. The V and J calls and clone size come from that table; D and trimming were worked out from the DNA. Of under 150,000 clones in the sample, approximately 88% were seen once. This record comes from a study of blood T cell repertoires in COVID-19. About the research overall: Some COVID-19 samples were acute and others convalescent; all came from the United States, Italy and Spain. PBMCs, B-cell-depleted T cells, or T cells provided the cDNA or gDNA that made up the material.

The origin of this receptor is a human donor in a cohort sampled during active COVID-19. The sequenced sample consisted of peripheral blood. The V gene is TRBV2, the J gene TRBJ1-1; D is unclear. CDR3 in DNA: TGTGCCAGCAGTTTTTTTGAGGGCGCTGAAGCTTTCTTT. It specifies CASSFFEGAEAFF.